A single TCR beta chain is shown here with its context. The data derive from a study of blood T cell repertoires in COVID-19. The V end was cut by 1 base, the J end by 1 base, with 8 bases between. The CDR3 totals 15 residues. CDR1 and CDR2 from the germline V gene are LNHDA and SQIVND (reference sequence). Source study methods: Estimation of nucleated cell counts relied on the amplification of reference gene primers. TCRdb's copy holds only in-frame clones and misses some; the assay was immunoSEQ multiplex PCR. From that table come the V and J calls and clone size; the DNA was used to work out D and trimming. The sample consists of roughly 93,000 clones, over 70% of them appearing once.

This chain links TRBV19 with TRBJ2-1; D might be TRBD1 (6 bases). The sequenced sample was peripheral blood. This clonotype originated in a human donor in a cohort sampled during active COVID-19. CDR3 residues: CASSIAGESYNEQFF. The CDR3 nucleotides read TGTGCCAGTAGTATAGCAGGGGAATCCTACAATGAGCAGTTCTTC. Based on the CDR3 plus reference TRBV19 and TRBJ2-1, the full variable domain is DGGITQSPKYLFRKEGQNVTLSCEQNLNHDAMYWYRQDPGQGLRLIYYSQIVNDFQKGDIAEGYSVSREKKESFPLTVTSAQKNPTAFYLCASSIAGESYNEQFFGPGTRLTVL.